The next 9 T cell receptor beta chains were all read from a single sample in a study of a mutant IDH1 vaccine in newly diagnosed glioma. The time point denotes: week 23, last vaccination. Mutant IDH1 20-mer peptide, at 300 ug, made up each vaccine dose, with topical imiquimod. Their target antigens are unknown. Measured with immunoSEQ multiplex PCR; TCRdb has only the in-frame clones, and not every one. Counted here are around 56,000 clones, roughly 81% occurring once; the ten biggest clones make up about 8.1%. The source material was PBMCs, sampled from a glioma patient whose treatment included an IDH1 peptide vaccine. The receptor source for this set is a woman in her forties with glioma. Some clones in this sample may be carry-over from other donors' samples.

The table lists this clone with a few counts. This chain uses TRBV18 with TRBJ2-3; 9 nucleotides agree with TRBD2. The germline V gene encodes CDR1 KGHSH and CDR2 LQKENI. The V gene end was trimmed by 0 bases and the J gene end by 9 bases; junction bases not matched to a gene: 4. This CDR3 comprises 14 residues. Here the CDR3 DNA reads TGTGCCAGCTCACCACCGAGAGCGGGGGGAACGCAGTATTTT. Protein product: CASSPPRAGGTQYF.

The sample holds a few counts of this clone. V usage is TRBV20-1 and J usage is TRBJ2-3, with a weak D call TRBD1 (6 bases). The V gene's germline CDR1 is DFQATT and CDR2 SNEGSKA (reference sequence). The V gene lost 7 bases and the J gene lost 4 bases, with 9 bases spanning the gap. CDR3 length equals 11 residues. CDR3 protein: CSVQGPDTQYF. The CDR3 nucleotides are TGCAGTGTACAGGGACCAGATACGCAGTATTTT.

The chain joins TRBV14 to TRBJ2-7, with D perhaps being TRBD1 or TRBD2 (6 bases each). This CDR3 contains 14 residues. Germline CDR1 SGHDN, CDR2 FVKESK. V lost 4 bases and J 7 bases, leaving 17 bases between the germline ends. The CDR3 is CASSPRGGRWEQYF. The CDR3 DNA sequence: TGTGCCAGCAGCCCCCGAGGGGGGAGATGGGAGCAGTACTTC.

The rearrangement joins TRBV5-1 to TRBJ2-3; D unresolved. Germline V gene sequence: CDR1 SGHRS, CDR2 YFSETQ. The V gene lost 0 bases and the J gene lost 5 bases, with 7 bases spanning the gap. The length of the CDR3 is 13 residues. The CDR3 loop reads CASSLELRDTQYF. Here the CDR3 DNA reads TGCGCCAGCAGCTTGGAGCTCAGAGATACGCAGTATTTT.

In nucleotides, the CDR3 is TGTGCCAGCAGCTCCCCGGGGGCCGCATCGACCTATGGCTACACCTTC. Translated: CASSSPGAASTYGYTF. This chain connects TRBV5-5 to TRBJ1-2, with D tentatively TRBD1 (6 bases). The V gene's germline CDR1 is SGHKS and CDR2 YYEKEE (reference sequence). This CDR3 contains 16 residues. The V end lost 3 bases, the J end lost 4 bases, and 19 bases lay between the germline ends.

This clone came up a few times. This rearrangement joins TRBV6-5 to TRBJ1-4; D is ambiguous. Germline CDR1 is MNHEY and CDR2 is SVGAGI. Trimming left V 8 bases short and J 8 bases short, with 21 bases between. The CDR3 runs 15 residues. The CDR3 DNA follows: TGTGCCAGCTCTTCCCGGAGTGGGGAGGAGGAAAAACTGTTTTTT. It specifies CASSSRSGEEEKLFF.

This chain links TRBV7-2 with TRBJ2-5, with D possibly being TRBD1 or TRBD2 (5 bases each). The CDR3 spans 13 residues. Deletions cut 5 bases from V and 5 bases from J, with 12 bases between. CDR1 is SGHTA, CDR2 FQGNSA, per germline. The CDR3 DNA sequence: TGTGCCAGCAGCCTCGGCCGGGGCGAGACCCAGTACTTC. It specifies CASSLGRGETQYF.

The chain is built from TRBV5-1 and TRBJ2-7; D is uncertain. The V gene lost 0 bases and the J gene lost 1 base, with 5 bases spanning the gap. Germline CDR1 and CDR2: SGHRS and YFSETQ. The CDR3 totals 13 residues. The CDR3 coding sequence is TGCGCCAGCAGCTTGGAGGCTTCCTACGAGCAGTACTTC. As protein: CASSLEASYEQYF.

The V gene is TRBV19, the J gene TRBJ1-1, with TRBD1 as a possible D gene (6 bases). The CDR3 spans 13 residues. The V gene lost 4 bases and the J gene lost 4 bases, with 10 bases spanning the gap. Germline assignment: CDR1 LNHDA and CDR2 SQIVND (reference sequence). CDR3 region: CASSSTGSTEAFF. In DNA, the CDR3 is TGTGCCAGTAGTAGTACAGGGAGCACTGAAGCTTTCTTT.